This T cell receptor beta chain appears in the sequencing data of a study of shared clonotypes between healthy human individuals. Study as a whole: Per donor, three plates held CD4 naive cells, three held CD4 memory, two held CD8 naive and one held CD8 memory.

Trimming cost V 1 base and J 4 bases, with 15 bases left between them. The CDR3 has 16 amino acids. Germline assignment: CDR1 SGHNT and CDR2 YENEEA. The assay was immunoSEQ multiplex PCR, and TCRdb's table has in-frame clones only and misses some. This table has around 1.9 million clones, 93% appearing once. CD45RO-negative cells were positively selected for CCR7, leaving out terminally differentiated effector memory CD45RA+ cells. This chain joins TRBV11-3 and TRBJ2-3; weak D call: TRBD1 (5 bases). The source material was naive CD8+ T cells from PBMCs. The sequence came from a man aged 18 to 29 in good health. Some clones in this sample may be carry-over from other donors' samples. CDR3 bases: TGTGCCAGCAGCTTAGGGGGCCTAGTTTCGGCAGATACGCAGTATTTT. It encodes CASSLGGLVSADTQYF.